The 12 T cell receptor beta chains given below trace back to one sample, sequenced in a study of T-cell reconstitution after alpha-beta-depleted transplantation in children. Researchers prepared the TCRbeta library using unique molecular identifiers, the study reports. TCRdb re-called the PCR reads through MiXCR, storing one row per CDR3 protein. Of over 450,000 distinct CDR3 sequences listed, roughly 10% are singletons. This specimen consisted of PBMCs, obtained before TCRalphabeta/CD19-depleted stem cell transplant. The source of these receptors is a child aged 2-15 years with inherited bone marrow failure, due to receive a stem cell transplant.

This clonotype was counted a few times. The gene calls are TRBV5-1 and TRBJ2-1; TRBD1 is a possible D gene (6 bases). Trimming cost V 4 bases and J 12 bases, with 23 bases left between them. The CDR3 runs 15 residues. Germline V gene sequence: CDR1 SGHRS, CDR2 YFSETQ. CDR3 amino acids: CASSPDSESVKGQFF. The CDR3 DNA reads TGCGCCAGCAGCCCGGACAGCGAAAGTGTAAAGGGGCAGTTCTTC.

This clonotype has at least ten counts. The chain has TRBV4-3 and TRBJ2-3; possibly TRBD2 for D (7 bases). The length of the CDR3 is 16 residues. Germline CDR1 reads LGHNA; CDR2 reads YSLEER. Between the trimmed V and J ends, which lost 3 bases and 6 bases, there was a span of 19 bases. CDR3 sequence (DNA): TGCGCCAGCAGCCATGGGATGGGGGGGCCCCCGGATACGCAGTATTTT. This translates into CASSHGMGGPPDTQYF.

This clonotype was observed at least ten times. The V and J genes are TRBV27 and TRBJ2-7; perhaps TRBD1 as D (8 bases). V was clipped by 8 bases and J by 4 bases, with 18 bases between them. Per germline, CDR1 MNHEY and CDR2 SMNVEV (reference sequence). The CDR3 spans 14 residues. The CDR3 reads CASGGGQAFYEQYF. The CDR3 DNA reads TGTGCCAGCGGGGGGGGACAGGCCTTTTACGAGCAGTACTTC.

This clonotype was recorded at least ten times. The rearrangement links TRBV10-1 to TRBJ2-7; no firm D call. Germline CDR1 WNHNN, CDR2 SYGVQD (reference sequence). Trimming left V 2 bases short and J 2 bases short, with 7 bases between. The CDR3 contains 13 residues. The CDR3 protein is CASSEGPTYEQYF. The CDR3 region has the DNA TGCGCCAGCAGTGAGGGACCGACCTACGAGCAGTACTTC.

This clonotype showed up many times. The chain is built from TRBV28 and TRBJ2-1, with 7 bases identical to TRBD2. This CDR3 has 17 residues. V trimming: 2 bases; J trimming: 1 base; junction bases outside the gene matches: 8. From germline, CDR1 is MDHEN and CDR2 SYDVKM. The CDR3 is CASSLGAGVVSYNEQFF. CDR3 sequence (DNA): TGTGCCAGCAGTTTAGGGGCGGGAGTAGTTTCCTACAATGAGCAGTTCTTC.

Ten or more counts support this clonotype. The rearrangement uses TRBV5-1 and TRBJ1-1; D remains unclear. The CDR3 consists of 14 residues. Germline V CDR1 and CDR2: SGHRS, YFSETQ. The V end lost 4 bases, the J end lost 4 bases, and 14 bases lay between the germline ends. The CDR3 loop reads CASSPPGSGTEAFF. The CDR3 nucleotides read TGCGCCAGCAGCCCGCCGGGGTCGGGCACTGAAGCTTTCTTT.

This chain links TRBV28 with TRBJ2-5; 7 nucleotides match TRBD2. This CDR3 comprises 13 residues. V was pared by 4 bases and J by 5 bases, with 4 bases of the junction left unmatched. Germline CDR1 MDHEN, CDR2 SYDVKM. The CDR3 sequence is CASSYDGRETQYF. CDR3 DNA: TGTGCCAGCAGTTACGACGGGAGGGAGACCCAGTACTTC.

This clonotype showed up many times. The chain recombines TRBV7-2 with TRBJ2-2; perhaps TRBD1 as D (6 bases). Looked up from germline, CDR1 is SGHTA and CDR2 is FQGNSA. V was cut by 0 bases and J by 2 bases, with 10 bases left in between. The CDR3 covers 16 residues. Here the CDR3 DNA reads TGTGCCAGCAGCTTAGCGCGGACAGCCAACACCGGGGAGCTGTTTTTT. It yields the protein CASSLARTANTGELFF.

A remark on this clonotype: A read error may be the cause here, since a much bigger clone is one base away. This chain uses TRBV18 with TRBJ2-1, with TRBD2 as a possible D gene (6 bases). CDR3 size: 13 residues. V was shortened by 3 bases and J by 9 bases, with 12 bases between the two germline ends. The germline V gene has CDR1 KGHSH and CDR2 LQKENI. The chain's CDR3 is CASSPGGPREQFF. DNA for the CDR3: TGTGCCAGCTCACCGGGGGGTCCCCGTGAGCAGTTCTTC.

In its sample, this clonotype was seen many times. This sequence joins TRBV12-3 or TRBV12-4 and TRBJ1-2, with TRBD1 as a possible D gene (5 bases). Trimming cost V 10 bases and J 3 bases, with 24 bases left between them. The CDR3 has 16 residues. This CDR3 reads CATCKLEGSPYYGYTF. Here the CDR3 DNA reads TGTGCCACCTGCAAGCTGGAGGGGAGCCCTTACTATGGCTACACCTTC.

This clonotype was picked up many times. CDR3 DNA: TGCGCCAGCAGCCAGGGGACTAGCGGGGGCCCGTTCTTC. Translation gives CASSQGTSGGPFF. The rearrangement links TRBV4-1 to TRBJ2-1; 14 nucleotides match TRBD2. This CDR3 is 13 amino acids long. Germline V gene sequence: CDR1 MGHRA, CDR2 YSYEKL. The V gene end was trimmed by 3 bases and the J gene end by 15 bases; junction bases not matched to a gene: 4.

This clonotype was found many times. V gene TRBV29-1 combines with J gene TRBJ1-2; D not certain. The CDR3 totals 11 residues. Germline assignment: CDR1 SQVTM and CDR2 ANQGSEA. Deletions cut 4 bases from V and 6 bases from J, with 9 bases between. CDR3 DNA sequence: TGCAGCGTTGGGGTTTTGGATGGCTACACCTTC. Its translation is CSVGVLDGYTF.